This T cell receptor beta chain is drawn from a study of cytomegalovirus exposure and HLA in healthy donors. Broader study findings: Earlier findings revealed that most TCR beta V segments proved productive either about 87% or about 30% of the time.

PCR primers comprised 60 Vbeta and 13 Jbeta primers. Here immunoSEQ multiplex PCR was the method, and the copy in TCRdb shows in-frame clones only, minus some. The sample yields 150,000 to 200,000 clones, about 75% seen once. Turning to this clone: Its specificity is not known.

Germline assignment: CDR1 SGHAT and CDR2 FQNNGV. The V gene lost 3 bases and the J gene lost 0 bases, with 9 bases spanning the gap. The CDR3 is made up of 15 amino acids. This chain joins TRBV11-2 and TRBJ1-3; D is possibly TRBD1 (6 bases). The receptor comes from a woman between 45 and 60 years old in good health and CMV-seropositive. Sequenced input: PBMCs. The CDR3 here is CASSLDSNSGNTIYF. CDR3 nucleotides: TGTGCCAGCAGCTTGGACAGCAACTCTGGAAACACCATATATTTT. Drawing the rest from reference TRBV11-2 and TRBJ1-3, the complete variable domain is EAGVAQSPRYKIIEKRQSVAFWCNPISGHATLYWYQQILGQGPKLLIQFQNNGVVDDSQLPKDRFSAERLKGVDSTLKIQPAKLEDSAVYLCASSLDSNSGNTIYFGEGSWLTVV.